Each of the 23 T cell receptor beta chains below was sequenced from the same sample in a study of blood T cell repertoires in COVID-19. Only in-frame clones appear in the TCRdb table, and some are missing; sequencing was by immunoSEQ multiplex PCR. This table has about 200,000 clones, roughly 90% appearing once. Sequencing used peripheral blood. These receptors were collected from a man between 35 and 55 years old with active or convalescent COVID-19.

This clone was seen once. The gene calls are TRBV5-1 and TRBJ1-1; D possibly corresponds to TRBD1 (5 bases). The CDR3 length is 15 residues. Germline loops: CDR1 SGHRS, CDR2 YFSETQ. Deletions cut 2 bases from V and 1 base from J, with 12 bases between. In DNA, the CDR3 is TGCGCCAGCAGCTTCACTCGGACACCGAACACTGAAGCTTTCTTT. This codes for CASSFTRTPNTEAFF.

This clone was found a few times. The rearrangement joins TRBV19 to TRBJ1-1, with 11 bases lining up with TRBD1. Germline CDR1 is LNHDA and CDR2 is SQIVND (reference sequence). After removal of 6 bases from V and 5 bases from J, the junction contained 8 bases not matched to a gene. The CDR3 totals 15 residues. In nucleotides, the CDR3 is TGTGCCAGTAGCCGGGACAGGGGGTCGGGTACTGAAGCTTTCTTT. Amino acids: CASSRDRGSGTEAFF.

This chain connects TRBV18 to TRBJ1-6; D is undetermined. The CDR3 covers 17 residues. Trimming pared 3 bases from V and 4 bases from J, leaving 16 bases between. The germline CDR1 and CDR2 sequences are KGHSH and LQKENI. The CDR3 region is CASSPPETSPYNSPLHF. CDR3 DNA: TGTGCCAGCTCACCGCCGGAGACTTCCCCGTATAATTCACCCCTCCACTTT.

The chain couples TRBV30 to TRBJ1-4; TRBD1 matches at 7 bases. This CDR3 is built from 14 residues. CDR1 and CDR2 (germline): GTSNPN, SVGIG (reference sequence). V lost 3 bases and J lost 8; bases outside the gene matches: 9. This CDR3 reads CAWRMTGPREKLFF. CDR3 nucleotides: TGTGCCTGGAGAATGACAGGGCCCAGGGAAAAACTGTTTTTT. Together with reference TRBV30 and TRBJ1-4, the CDR3 gives the full variable domain: SQTIHQWPATLVQPVGSPLSLECTVEGTSNPNLYWYRQAAGRGLQLLFYSVGIGQISSEVPQNLSASRPQDRQFILSSKKLLLSDSGFYLCAWRMTGPREKLFFGSGTQLSVL.

The gene calls are TRBV18 and TRBJ2-3; 8 nucleotides align to TRBD2. Germline CDR1 and CDR2: KGHSH and LQKENI. The ends lost 2 bases at V and 4 bases at J; junction bases unmatched: 5. CDR3 length equals 15 residues. CDR3 nucleotide sequence: TGTGCCAGCTCACCAGCCCCGGGGGGGGCAGATACGCAGTATTTT. Protein: CASSPAPGGADTQYF.

The rearrangement joins TRBV5-1 to TRBJ1-2, with D tentatively TRBD1 (6 bases). The CDR3 loop spans 15 amino acids. V was trimmed by 4 bases and J by 4 bases, leaving 17 bases between them. Germline V gene data show CDR1 as SGHRS and CDR2 as YFSETQ. The CDR3: CASSPTTGLSYGYTF. The CDR3 DNA reads TGCGCCAGCAGCCCGACGACAGGTCTAAGCTATGGCTACACCTTC. The variable domain in full, with the rest retrieved from reference TRBV5-1 and TRBJ1-2, is KAGVTQTPRYLIKTRGQQVTLSCSPISGHRSVSWYQQTPGQGLQFLFEYFSETQRNKGNFPGRFSGRQFSNSRSEMNVSTLELGDSALYLCASSPTTGLSYGYTFGSGTRLTVV.

The CDR3 DNA sequence: TGCGCCAGCAGTTCAATGGATACGCAGTATTTT. Amino acid sequence: CASSSMDTQYF. The J gene is TRBJ2-3, the V gene TRBV10-1; D ambiguous. Germline CDR1 is WNHNN and CDR2 is SYGVQD (reference sequence). The V end was cut by 5 bases, the J end by 6 bases, with 6 bases between. CDR3 size: 11 residues.

This clone occurred a few times. The chain carries TRBV6-5 and TRBJ1-1; 9 positions match TRBD1. The CDR3 extends over 13 amino acids. J gave up 8 bases and V 2 bases, and 3 bases lay outside the gene matches. The germline V gene encodes CDR1 MNHEY and CDR2 SVGAGI. DNA for the CDR3: TGTGCCAGCAGTTACCCTGGGACAGGGGAAGCTTTCTTT. Encoded protein: CASSYPGTGEAFF.

This chain uses TRBV27 with TRBJ1-6; D is unclear. There are 12 residues in the CDR3. The germline V and J ends were trimmed by 3 bases and 10 bases, with 7 bases remaining between them. The germline CDR1 and CDR2 sequences are MNHEY and SMNVEV (reference sequence). The CDR3 spells CASSFGSSPLHF. The CDR3 nucleotides read TGTGCCAGCAGTTTCGGGTCCTCACCCCTCCACTTT.

This clone was counted many times. This chain connects TRBV19 to TRBJ2-6, with D uncertain. V lost 1 base and J 0 bases, leaving 7 bases between the germline ends. CDR1 is LNHDA and CDR2 is SQIVND in the germline V gene (reference sequence). The CDR3 consists of 16 residues. This CDR3 reads CASSIARLSGANVLTF. The CDR3 DNA reads TGTGCCAGTAGTATAGCCAGGCTCTCTGGGGCCAACGTCCTGACTTTC.

The chain recombines TRBV6-5 with TRBJ2-5; D perhaps matches TRBD2 (6 bases). V lost 6 bases to trimming and J lost 7 bases, with 15 bases between them. Germline V gives CDR1 MNHEY, CDR2 SVGAGI. The CDR3 runs 13 residues. The CDR3, as DNA: TGTGCCAGCAGCAACGCGGGGTACGGGACCCAGTACTTC. Residues: CASSNAGYGTQYF.

The V gene is TRBV3-1 (or the pseudogene TRBV3-2), the J gene TRBJ2-7; 10 bases agree with TRBD2. This CDR3 comprises 15 residues. Unmatched junction bases numbered 4, after V lost 5 bases and J lost 0 bases. Germline V gene sequence: CDR1 LGHDT, CDR2 YNNKEL (reference sequence). The CDR3 is CASSLSGGDSYEQYF. The CDR3 coding sequence is TGTGCCAGCAGCTTAAGCGGGGGGGACTCCTACGAGCAGTACTTC.

This clone was detected once. The chain uses TRBV6-5 and TRBJ2-4, with D perhaps matching TRBD1 (7 bases). V lost 6 bases to trimming and J lost 6 bases, with 15 bases between them. The CDR3 spans 14 residues. Germline V gene sequence: CDR1 MNHEY, CDR2 SVGAGI. CDR3 residues: CASRRTGGSNIQYF. In DNA, the CDR3 is TGTGCCAGCAGGAGGACAGGAGGGTCAAACATTCAGTACTTC.

The chain uses TRBV7-2 and TRBJ2-7; 7 nucleotides agree with TRBD2. V lost 3 bases, J lost 3 bases, and 2 bases stayed unmatched. There are 13 residues in the CDR3. Germline V gene data show CDR1 as SGHTA and CDR2 as FQGNSA. The DNA of the CDR3 is TGTGCCAGCAGCTTCGGGGGGAGCTACGAGCAGTACTTC. It encodes CASSFGGSYEQYF.

The V gene is TRBV30, the J gene TRBJ1-5; maybe TRBD1 (5 bases). Trimming took off 1 base at V and 6 bases at J, with 10 bases between the two ends. The CDR3 extends over 13 amino acids. Germline CDR1 is GTSNPN and CDR2 is SVGIG (reference sequence). CDR3: CAWSGGGGQPQHF. CDR3 in DNA: TGTGCCTGGAGTGGCGGGGGAGGTCAGCCCCAGCATTTT.

V and J are TRBV27 and TRBJ2-7; 7 bases are a match to TRBD2. The CDR3 has 13 residues. After removal of 5 bases from V and 3 bases from J, the junction contained 4 bases not matched to a gene. Per the germline V gene, CDR1 is MNHEY and CDR2 is SMNVEV (reference sequence). The CDR3 region has the DNA TGTGCCAGCAGTATGGGGGGGTTCTACGAGCAGTACTTC. It yields the protein CASSMGGFYEQYF.

CDR3: CSVTTSGDLYNEQFF. The CDR3 DNA is TGCAGCGTCACGACTAGCGGGGATCTCTACAATGAGCAGTTCTTC. J is TRBJ2-1 and V is TRBV29-1, with TRBD2 identical over 11 bases. CDR1 is SQVTM and CDR2 is ANQGSEA in the germline V gene. The CDR3 is made up of 15 amino acids. J was trimmed by 3 bases and V by 6 bases; bases with no gene match: 7.

This clone was detected only once. The gene calls are TRBV28 and TRBJ2-3, with D possibly matching TRBD1 (6 bases). The CDR3 is made up of 17 amino acids. V was cut by 6 bases and J by 3 bases, with 22 bases left in between. Germline loops: CDR1 MDHEN, CDR2 SYDVKM. The chain's CDR3 is CASSTGSGAGETDTQYF. In nucleotides, the CDR3 is TGTGCCAGCAGCACCGGTTCGGGCGCAGGGGAAACAGATACGCAGTATTTT.

The chain has TRBV29-1 and TRBJ2-7, with D tentatively TRBD1 (5 bases). The CDR3 spans 12 residues. The germline V and J ends were trimmed by 6 bases and 5 bases, with 14 bases remaining between them. CDR1 SQVTM and CDR2 ANQGSEA come from the germline V gene. In nucleotides, the CDR3 is TGCAGCGTCAAACACTCAGGGAACGAGCAGTACTTC. This codes for CSVKHSGNEQYF.

This clone was counted only a few times. This chain joins TRBV27 and TRBJ2-3, with 8 bases identical to TRBD2. Unmatched junction bases numbered 6, after V lost 2 bases and J lost 5 bases. The V gene's germline CDR1 is MNHEY and CDR2 SMNVEV (reference sequence). The CDR3 contains 15 residues. CDR3 sequence: CASSLEISGVDTQYF. CDR3 nucleotide sequence: TGTGCCAGCAGTTTAGAAATTAGCGGGGTAGATACGCAGTATTTT.

The chain couples TRBV30 to TRBJ1-1, with D tentatively TRBD1 (5 bases). V shed 6 bases and J shed 7 bases, with 18 bases lying between them. Per the germline V gene, CDR1 is GTSNPN and CDR2 is SVGIG (reference sequence). The CDR3 is 13 amino acids. CDR3 DNA: TGTGCCTGTCAAAACAGGCCTCTCCGTGAAGCTTTCTTT. Its protein is CACQNRPLREAFF.

The V and J genes are TRBV28 and TRBJ1-2; D is perhaps TRBD1 (5 bases). Germline lookup yields CDR1 MDHEN and CDR2 SYDVKM. The CDR3 extends over 16 amino acids. The V end was cut by 9 bases, the J end by 4 bases, with 24 bases between. The CDR3 DNA reads as TGTGCCAGTCTCCTGAGCGGGGCCAGGCTTGGCTATGGCTACACCTTC. Amino acids: CASLLSGARLGYGYTF.

This clone was observed a few times. The chain combines TRBV28 with TRBJ2-3; maybe TRBD2 (6 bases). CDR1 is MDHEN and CDR2 is SYDVKM in the germline V gene. V was clipped by 2 bases and J by 3 bases, with 12 bases between them. The length of the CDR3 is 15 residues. The DNA for the CDR3 is TGTGCCAGCAGTTTAGGGGGGTCGGGGACAGATACGCAGTATTTT. Translated, it gives CASSLGGSGTDTQYF.